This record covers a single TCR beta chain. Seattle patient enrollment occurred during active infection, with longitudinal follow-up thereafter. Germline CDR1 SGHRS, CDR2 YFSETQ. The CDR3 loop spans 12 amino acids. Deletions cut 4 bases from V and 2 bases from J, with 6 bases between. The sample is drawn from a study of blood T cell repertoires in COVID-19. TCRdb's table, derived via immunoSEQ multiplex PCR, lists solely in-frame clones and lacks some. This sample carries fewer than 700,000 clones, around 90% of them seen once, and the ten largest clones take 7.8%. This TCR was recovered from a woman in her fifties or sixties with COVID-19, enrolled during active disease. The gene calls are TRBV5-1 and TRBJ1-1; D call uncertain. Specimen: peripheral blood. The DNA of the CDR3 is TGCGCCAGCAGCGGCAGAAACACTGAAGCTTTCTTT. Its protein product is CASSGRNTEAFF. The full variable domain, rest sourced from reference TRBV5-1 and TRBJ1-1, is KAGVTQTPRYLIKTRGQQVTLSCSPISGHRSVSWYQQTPGQGLQFLFEYFSETQRNKGNFPGRFSGRQFSNSRSEMNVSTLELGDSALYLCASSGRNTEAFFGQGTRLTVV.